This T cell receptor (beta chain) was sequenced for a study of blood T cell repertoires in COVID-19. Study context: Italy, Spain and the United States were the sources of the convalescent and acute COVID-19 samples. The cDNA or gDNA used as material had been derived from T cells, B-cell-depleted T cells, or PBMCs.

Authors' data handling: Estimated nucleated cell counts came from reference gene primer amplification. Sequencing was performed with immunoSEQ multiplex PCR; in TCRdb, only in-frame clones are kept and a portion is missing. V and J calls and clone size come straight from that table; D and trimming were deduced from the DNA. The repertoire has 170,000 or so clones, 84% of them found once; the top ten carry around 14%. Trimming shortened V by 0 bases and J by 4 bases, and 15 bases separated the two germline ends. Germline CDR1 and CDR2: MRHNA and SNTAGT. There are 16 residues in the CDR3. The J gene is TRBJ1-2, the V gene TRBV6-4; D is possibly TRBD1 (6 bases). This receptor was identified in a man between 18 and 29 years old with active or convalescent COVID-19. The sequencing sample was made of peripheral blood. This CDR3 is CASSDSAGDTIYGYTF. The CDR3, as DNA: TGTGCCAGCAGTGACTCGGCAGGGGATACGATCTATGGCTACACCTTC.